These 28 T cell receptor beta chains share one sample of origin, sequenced in a study of blood T cell repertoires in COVID-19. Measured with immunoSEQ multiplex PCR; TCRdb has only the in-frame clones, and not every one. The data hold more than 200,000 clones, with about 90% observed a single time. Sequenced sample: peripheral blood. The receptors come from a woman aged 45-59 years with acute or convalescent COVID-19.

The rearrangement joins TRBV11-2 to TRBJ2-2; D gene unclear. The CDR3 is 14 amino acids. Looked up from germline, CDR1 is SGHAT and CDR2 is FQNNGV. V was shortened by 4 bases and J by 8 bases, with 14 bases between the two germline ends. The CDR3 region is CASSSEPGTGELFF. DNA for the CDR3: TGTGCCAGCAGCTCTGAGCCCGGTACGGGGGAGCTGTTTTTT. Full variable domain (missing parts from reference TRBV11-2 and TRBJ2-2): EAGVAQSPRYKIIEKRQSVAFWCNPISGHATLYWYQQILGQGPKLLIQFQNNGVVDDSQLPKDRFSAERLKGVDSTLKIQPAKLEDSAVYLCASSSEPGTGELFFGEGSRLTVL.

The chain employs TRBV5-4 and TRBJ1-1; D possibly corresponds to TRBD1 (6 bases). Trimming left V 4 bases short and J 5 bases short, with 18 bases between. Germline V CDR1 and CDR2: SGHNT, YYREEE (reference sequence). The CDR3 is made up of 15 amino acids. The CDR3 DNA sequence: TGTGCCAGCAGCCGGCGACCCGGGACACTGACTGAAGCTTTCTTT. Translated: CASSRRPGTLTEAFF.

This sequence joins TRBV30 and TRBJ2-5; 8 bases line up with TRBD2. The ends lost 3 bases at V and 7 bases at J; junction bases unmatched: 10. The germline V gene has CDR1 GTSNPN and CDR2 SVGIG (reference sequence). The CDR3 length is 14 residues. As DNA, the CDR3 is TGTGCCTGGAGAGTTAGCGGGACCACAGGGACCCAGTACTTC. Its translation is CAWRVSGTTGTQYF.

CDR3 region: CATKRDTNQPQHF. The DNA for the CDR3 is TGTGCCACCAAGAGGGATACCAATCAGCCCCAGCATTTT. The rearrangement uses TRBV15 and TRBJ1-5; unclear D gene. The germline V gene encodes CDR1 LNHNV and CDR2 YYDKDF (reference sequence). The CDR3 is 13 amino acids. Trimming took off 7 bases at V and 3 bases at J, with 10 bases between the two ends.

This chain connects TRBV18 to TRBJ1-2; the D gene is possibly TRBD1 (5 bases). Germline V gives CDR1 KGHSH, CDR2 LQKENI. With 3 bases removed from V and 1 base from J, the gap between germline ends came to 12 bases. The CDR3 loop spans 15 amino acids. CDR3 bases: TGTGCCAGCTCACCCTCGGGACTGAATAACTATGGCTACACCTTC. It specifies CASSPSGLNNYGYTF. Together with reference TRBV18 and TRBJ1-2, the CDR3 gives the full variable domain: NAGVMQNPRHLVRRRGQEARLRCSPMKGHSHVYWYRQLPEEGLKFMVYLQKENIIDESGMPKERFSAEFPKEGPSILRIQQVVRGDSAAYFCASSPSGLNNYGYTFGSGTRLTVV.

This chain joins TRBV11-2 and TRBJ2-3; possible D gene TRBD1, 5 bases. Germline assignment: CDR1 SGHAT and CDR2 FQNNGV. V gave up 3 bases and J gave up 4 bases, with 11 bases separating them. CDR3 length: 14 amino acids. CDR3 sequence (DNA): TGTGCCAGCAGCTTCAAGGGGTGGGCAGATACGCAGTATTTT. Translating it yields CASSFKGWADTQYF.

This clone appeared a few times. The rearrangement links TRBV7-2 to TRBJ1-1; no definite D call. Germline loops: CDR1 SGHTA, CDR2 FQGNSA. Trimming shortened V by 0 bases and J by 5 bases, and 7 bases separated the two germline ends. The CDR3 contains 13 residues. The CDR3 DNA sequence: TGTGCCAGCAGCTTAGCGGAGAGGACTGAAGCTTTCTTT. Protein sequence: CASSLAERTEAFF.

Points on this clone: Germline is not matched at one junction end, which may reflect a read error. The gene calls are TRBV11-3 and TRBJ1-6; TRBD1 agrees at 9 bases. Germline-derived CDR1 and CDR2 are SGHNT and YENEEA. The CDR3 totals 17 residues. CDR3 in amino acids: CAISLGVQGARNSPLHF. The CDR3, as DNA: TGTGCCATCAGCTTAGGGGTACAGGGGGCGCGTAATTCACCCCTCCACTTT.

J is TRBJ1-1 and V is TRBV18, with D possibly being TRBD1 (6 bases). CDR3 size: 15 residues. Germline CDR1 is KGHSH and CDR2 is LQKENI. V lost 6 bases to trimming and J lost 0 bases, with 14 bases between them. The CDR3 protein is CASSPGGQMNTEAFF. Here the CDR3 DNA reads TGTGCCAGCTCCCCGGGGGGGCAAATGAACACTGAAGCTTTCTTT.

The chain links TRBV6-2 or TRBV6-3 to TRBJ1-5; 10 nucleotides match TRBD1. The CDR3 is made up of 20 amino acids. CDR1 is MNHEY, CDR2 SVGEGT, per germline. V was clipped by 2 bases and J by 1 base; unmatched bases: 14. CDR3 bases: TGTGCCAGCAGTTACGAGGTTTGGGGGACAGGGGAGATGAGCAATCAGCCCCAGCATTTT. Translated, it gives CASSYEVWGTGEMSNQPQHF.

The chain uses TRBV5-6 and TRBJ2-3; 12 bases map to TRBD2. There are 17 residues in the CDR3. V lost 0 bases and J lost 2; bases outside the gene matches: 4. Germline CDR1 is SGHDT and CDR2 is YYEEEE. CDR3 region: CASSLVGLAGITDTQYF. The CDR3 DNA reads as TGTGCCAGCAGCTTGGTAGGACTAGCGGGGATCACAGATACGCAGTATTTT.

V is TRBV6-2 or TRBV6-3 and J is TRBJ2-6; D may be TRBD1 (5 bases). Deletions cut 4 bases from V and 0 bases from J, with 7 bases between. CDR3 length: 15 amino acids. Per the germline V gene, CDR1 is MNHEY and CDR2 is SVGEGT. The CDR3 DNA follows: TGTGCCAGCAGTTTCGACAGCTCTGGGGCCAACGTCCTGACTTTC. It codes for CASSFDSSGANVLTF.

The chain recombines TRBV2 with TRBJ1-6, with TRBD1 matching over 7 bases. The CDR3 covers 13 residues. Germline V gene data show CDR1 as SNHLY and CDR2 as FYNNEI. V lost 10 bases and J lost 7; bases outside the gene matches: 7. CDR3 in amino acids: CATGGTENSPLHF. DNA for the CDR3: TGTGCCACTGGGGGGACAGAGAATTCACCCCTCCACTTT.

About this clone: One junction end disagrees with the germline gene, perhaps due to a read error. The genes are TRBV7-3 and TRBJ2-5; TRBD2 might be the D (6 bases). Germline CDR1 is SGHTA and CDR2 is FQGTGA. This CDR3 is built from 13 residues. CDR3 sequence: CASSRETQESQYF. The CDR3 nucleotides read TGTGCCAGCAGCCGGGAGACCCAAGAGTCCCAGTACTTC.

V gene TRBV6-5 combines with J gene TRBJ1-1; D possibly corresponds to TRBD1 (6 bases). Per germline, CDR1 MNHEY and CDR2 SVGAGI. V was cut by 6 bases and J by 5 bases, with 19 bases left in between. The CDR3 totals 15 residues. In DNA form, the CDR3 reads TGTGCCAGCAGCTATACACAGGGATCGGGGACTGAAGCTTTCTTT. Protein product: CASSYTQGSGTEAFF.

DNA for the CDR3: TGTGCCACCAGCCGGGACAGCGACTACGAGCAGTACTTC. This encodes CATSRDSDYEQYF. The chain is built from TRBV24-1 and TRBJ2-7, with TRBD1 matching 7 bases. Germline V lookup: CDR1 KGHDR, CDR2 SFDVKD. With 7 bases clipped from V and 3 bases from J, the junction kept 5 bases outside the gene matches. The CDR3 length is 13 residues.

The chain recombines TRBV6-5 with TRBJ2-3; tentatively, D is TRBD2 (6 bases). There are 14 residues in the CDR3. The germline CDR1 and CDR2 sequences are MNHEY and SVGAGI. V was clipped by 11 bases and J by 5 bases, with 20 bases between them. CDR3: CAASSAAGLDTQYF. The CDR3 coding sequence is TGTGCCGCAAGCTCGGCGGCGGGGCTAGATACGCAGTATTTT.

DNA for the CDR3: TGTGCCAGCAGCTTAAGGCTAGCGGGGGGCACAGATACGCAGTATTTT. Its protein product is CASSLRLAGGTDTQYF. The genes are TRBV5-4 and TRBJ2-3; TRBD2 agrees at 10 bases. CDR1 and CDR2 (germline): SGHNT, YYREEE (reference sequence). Unmatched junction bases numbered 4, after V lost 2 bases and J lost 1 base. The CDR3 spans 16 residues.

The gene calls are TRBV13 and TRBJ2-7, with 7 bases aligning to TRBD2. Germline CDR1 reads PRHDT; CDR2 reads FYEKMQ (reference sequence). The CDR3 runs 16 residues. V dropped 0 bases and J dropped 4; count of bases not matched to a gene: 9. CDR3 in DNA: TGTGCCAGCAGCTTAGGCCTCGCTAGCGGAGGTTACGAGCAGTACTTC. Translated, it gives CASSLGLASGGYEQYF.

The J gene is TRBJ1-4, the V gene TRBV18; D may be TRBD1 (5 bases). Germline CDR1 KGHSH, CDR2 LQKENI. Deletions cut 4 bases from V and 12 bases from J, with 9 bases between. CDR3 length: 11 residues. CDR3 bases: TGTGCCAGCTCACAGGGGTTGGAACTGTTTTTT. Translating gives CASSQGLELFF.

The chain links TRBV4-1 to TRBJ2-2; the D is unclear. The ends were cut back, 4 bases at V and 0 bases at J, with 9 bases in the middle. Germline CDR1 and CDR2: MGHRA and YSYEKL. CDR3 length: 15 amino acids. In DNA form, the CDR3 reads TGCGCCAGCAGCCGCCCCGGAGCGAACACCGGGGAGCTGTTTTTT. Translated, it gives CASSRPGANTGELFF.

The chain uses TRBV5-4 and TRBJ2-6, with 9 bases that match TRBD2. The CDR3 contains 17 residues. Germline loops: CDR1 SGHNT, CDR2 YYREEE (reference sequence). Losses at the gene ends were 2 bases for V and 1 base for J; bases not matched to a gene: 4. The CDR3 here is CASSFLAGVSGANVLTF. The DNA of the CDR3 is TGTGCCAGCAGCTTTTTAGCGGGAGTTTCTGGGGCCAACGTCCTGACTTTC.

The V gene is TRBV4-2, the J gene TRBJ2-3; TRBD2 aligns across 11 bases. There are 20 residues in the CDR3. From germline, CDR1 is LGHNA and CDR2 YNFKEQ. J lost 0 bases, V lost 3 bases, and 14 bases had no gene match. This CDR3 is CASSQYILAGAFISTDTQYF. The CDR3 region has the DNA TGTGCCAGCAGCCAGTACATACTAGCGGGGGCTTTCATTAGCACAGATACGCAGTATTTT.

The rearrangement joins TRBV27 to TRBJ2-2; 11 positions match TRBD2. The trim removed 6 bases at V and 6 bases at J, leaving 21 bases unmatched. The CDR3 totals 20 residues. Germline V gives CDR1 MNHEY, CDR2 SMNVEV (reference sequence). This chain's CDR3 is CASRRLGLAEGTPFPGELFF. CDR3 nucleotide sequence: TGTGCCAGCAGGAGGTTGGGACTAGCGGAAGGCACTCCTTTTCCCGGGGAGCTGTTTTTT.

The V call is TRBV4-1, the J call TRBJ2-7, with 11 bases lining up with TRBD1. The germline CDR1 and CDR2 sequences are MGHRA and YSYEKL. J was trimmed by 0 bases and V by 4 bases; bases with no gene match: 5. The CDR3 is 16 residues long. The CDR3 spells CASSPRDRGTSYEQYF. Written as DNA, the CDR3 is TGCGCCAGCAGCCCCCGGGACAGGGGGACCTCCTACGAGCAGTACTTC.

The chain couples TRBV5-1 to TRBJ1-1; no clear D. Germline V gene sequence: CDR1 SGHRS, CDR2 YFSETQ. The V end lost 1 base, the J end lost 4 bases, and 8 bases lay between the germline ends. The CDR3 covers 13 residues. The CDR3 nucleotides are TGCGCCAGCAGCTTGCAGCAGGCCACTGAAGCTTTCTTT. Translating it yields CASSLQQATEAFF. The full variable domain, its missing parts supplied by reference TRBV5-1 and TRBJ1-1, is KAGVTQTPRYLIKTRGQQVTLSCSPISGHRSVSWYQQTPGQGLQFLFEYFSETQRNKGNFPGRFSGRQFSNSRSEMNVSTLELGDSALYLCASSLQQATEAFFGQGTRLTVV.

This clone was counted a few times. The genes are TRBV2 and TRBJ1-2, with 8 bases fitting TRBD1. The germline CDR1 and CDR2 sequences are SNHLY and FYNNEI. The V and J ends lost 6 bases and 4 bases, in that order; junction bases with no gene match: 10. The CDR3 length is 15 residues. For the CDR3, the DNA is TGTGCCAGCAGCCCCCTGACAGGGGCCCTCTATGGCTACACCTTC. Translation: CASSPLTGALYGYTF.

This chain connects TRBV10-3 to TRBJ1-6, with 7 bases aligning to TRBD1. CDR3 size: 15 residues. V shed 2 bases and J 10 bases; nucleotides not matched to a gene: 8. Germline CDR1 reads ENHRY; CDR2 reads SYGVKD. CDR3 region: CAISEEQGHRSPLHF. CDR3 nucleotide sequence: TGTGCCATCAGTGAGGAACAGGGGCATCGCTCACCCCTCCACTTT.